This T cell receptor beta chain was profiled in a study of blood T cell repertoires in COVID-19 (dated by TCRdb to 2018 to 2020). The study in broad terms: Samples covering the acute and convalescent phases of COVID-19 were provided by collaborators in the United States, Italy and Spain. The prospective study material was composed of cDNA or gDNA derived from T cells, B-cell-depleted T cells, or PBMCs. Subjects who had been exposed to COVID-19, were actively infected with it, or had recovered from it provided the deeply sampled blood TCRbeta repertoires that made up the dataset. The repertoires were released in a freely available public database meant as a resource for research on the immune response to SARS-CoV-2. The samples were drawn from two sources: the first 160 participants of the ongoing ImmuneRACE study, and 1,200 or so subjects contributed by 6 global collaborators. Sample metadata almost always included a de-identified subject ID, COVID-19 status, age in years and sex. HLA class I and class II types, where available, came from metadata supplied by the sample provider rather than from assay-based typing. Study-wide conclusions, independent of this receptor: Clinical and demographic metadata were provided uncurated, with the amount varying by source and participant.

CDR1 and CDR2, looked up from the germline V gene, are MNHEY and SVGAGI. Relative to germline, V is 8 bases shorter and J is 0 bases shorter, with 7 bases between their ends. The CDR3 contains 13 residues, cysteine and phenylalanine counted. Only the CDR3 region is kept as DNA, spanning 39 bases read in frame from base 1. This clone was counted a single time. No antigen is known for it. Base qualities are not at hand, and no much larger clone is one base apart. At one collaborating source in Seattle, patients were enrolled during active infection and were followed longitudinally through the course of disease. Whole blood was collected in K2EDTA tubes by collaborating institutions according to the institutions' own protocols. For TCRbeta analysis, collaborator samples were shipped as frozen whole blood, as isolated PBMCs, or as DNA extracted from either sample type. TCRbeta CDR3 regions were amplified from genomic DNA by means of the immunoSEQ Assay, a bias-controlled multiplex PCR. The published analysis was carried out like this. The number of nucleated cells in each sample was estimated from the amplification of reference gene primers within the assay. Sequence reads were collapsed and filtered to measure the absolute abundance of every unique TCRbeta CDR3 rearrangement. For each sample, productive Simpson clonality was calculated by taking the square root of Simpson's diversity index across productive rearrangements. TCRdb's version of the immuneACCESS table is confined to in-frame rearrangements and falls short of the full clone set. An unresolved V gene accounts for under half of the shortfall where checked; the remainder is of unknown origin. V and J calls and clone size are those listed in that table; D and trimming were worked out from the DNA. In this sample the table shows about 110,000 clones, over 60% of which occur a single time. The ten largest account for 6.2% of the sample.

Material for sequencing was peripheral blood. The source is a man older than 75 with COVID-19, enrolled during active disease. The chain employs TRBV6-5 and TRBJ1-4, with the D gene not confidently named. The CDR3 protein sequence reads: CASLIATNEKLFF. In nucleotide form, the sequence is TGTGCCAGCTTAATTGCAACTAATGAAAAACTGTTTTTT.